This T cell receptor beta chain was captured by sequencing in a study of blood T cell repertoires in COVID-19. Overall study context: COVID-19 samples, acute and convalescent, were from the United States, Italy and Spain. Sources were T cells, B-cell-depleted T cells, or PBMCs; the material itself was cDNA or gDNA.

Authors' analysis steps: For nucleated cells, counts were estimated from reference gene primer amplification. Clones were sequenced by immunoSEQ multiplex PCR, and TCRdb holds only the in-frame ones, with some missing. V and J calls and clone size are those listed in that table; D and trimming were worked out from the DNA. In the table there are about 250,000 clones, around 88% of which are singletons. The CDR3 runs to 15 residues. The germline CDR1 and CDR2 sequences are MNHEY and SVGAGI. Unmatched junction bases numbered 11, after V lost 5 bases and J lost 6 bases. This receptor was obtained from a man older than 75 with acute or convalescent COVID-19. Sequenced: peripheral blood. The rearrangement uses TRBV6-5 and TRBJ2-7; TRBD1 aligns across 9 bases. The CDR3 loop reads CASSKPRQGEGEQYF. The CDR3 DNA reads TGTGCCAGCAGTAAACCCCGACAGGGGGAAGGCGAGCAGTACTTC.